This section outlines one T cell receptor beta chain sequence together with its context. It lacks a known antigen. No base quality values were provided; no much bigger clone lies one nucleotide off. In the paper's terms, the treatment or condition label means: roughly 10-day PBMC culture with coronavirus spike peptide pools or control peptides (ViraFEST assay). The ViraFEST assay was used in the study, in which antigen-specific T cells were expanded with peptide pools and expanded clonotypes were subsequently identified by TCR sequencing. The positive SARS-CoV-2 PCR tests of the convalescent patients were dated from March to December 2020, before the Alpha, Beta and Delta variants emerged in the United States. Each well held 2 million to 2.5 million PBMCs cultured with approximately 9.1 ug/ml peptide pools in IMDM containing approximately 5% human AB serum and roughly 10 IU/ml IL-2. Half of the culture medium was replaced with fresh IL-2-containing medium on days 3 and 7. CD4+ T cells were isolated after around ten days of culture through negative selection using the EasySep CD4+ T cell isolation kit. PBMCs were separated from whole blood using Ficoll-Paque Plus gradient centrifugation and then either used fresh or cryopreserved at -140C. Each culture condition was generally run in triplicate wells.

After removal of 6 bases from V and 4 bases from J, the junction retains 5 bases not matched to a gene. There are 14 amino acids in the CDR3, from cysteine to phenylalanine inclusive. Of all the DNA, just the CDR3 is kept, 42 bases in frame from base 1. The germline V gene supplies CDR1 MDHEN and CDR2 SYDVKM. The record originates from a study of vaccination and CD4 T cells after COVID-19 (dated by TCRdb to between 2020 and 2023). For the study in its entirety: Every convalescent patient had a positive nasal swab PCR test for SARS-CoV-2, with mild disease in about 9 patients and severe disease in one. In the convalescent cohort there were six males and four females, among whom were two Hispanic individuals, seven Caucasians, two Asians and one multiracial person. Participants received two doses of either the Pfizer-BioNTech BNT162b2 vaccine (n=8) or the Moderna mRNA-1273 vaccine (n=2). Post-COVID blood samples from convalescent patients were collected a median of roughly 100 days after diagnosis, with a range of 35 to 161 days. Post-vaccine blood samples were collected a median of about 72 days after the second vaccine dose, ranging from about 12 to 241 days. The cultures were stimulated with overlapping spike peptide pools from SARS-CoV-2 and from the common cold coronaviruses HCoV-NL63, HCoV-OC43 and HCoV-229E. Control cultures received a CEFX viral epitope pool as the positive control, an HIV-1 Nef peptide pool as the negative control, or no peptide. In 10 COVID-19 convalescent patients and a few infection-naive healthy vaccine recipients, researchers compared the spike-specific CD4+ TCR repertoire from before mRNA vaccination with the repertoire from after.

The method behind the library was PCR. DNA from cultured CD4+ T cells underwent TCR sequencing with the Oncomine TCR Beta short-read assay at the Johns Hopkins FTIC core. The QIAamp micro DNA kit was used to extract genomic DNA from the cultured CD4+ T cells. Oncomine TCR Beta libraries from cultured CD4+ T cells were pooled using unique dual indexes and sequenced on an Illumina iSeq 100. The authors' pipeline ran thus. Non-productive sequences were filtered out, and CDR3s that did not start with C, did not end with F or W, or were shorter than 7 amino acids were discarded. Antigen-specific clonotypes were identified with the MANAFEST web application by comparing peptide-stimulated wells with reference and other culture wells. To be called positive, a clone needed an FDR below 0.05, an odds ratio above 5, and a productive frequency above 0.1% in at least two of three replicate wells. Clonotypes that were significantly expanded in both SARS-CoV-2 spike wells and at least one common cold coronavirus spike condition were defined as cross-reactive. Using R version 3.6.1, CDR3 homology was evaluated through Levenshtein distances (stringdist) along with unrooted phylogenetic trees (ape). Through fastp at Q25 and MiXCR, TCRdb rebuilt clones from the public reads, retaining in-frame beta chains. Rows matching on CDR3 protein sequence are summarized as one entry with the most common DNA and genes. V and J calls and clone size were set by TCRdb, not the authors. Here the sample has 19,000 or so distinct CDR3 sequences; 40% to 55% occur a single time. The ten biggest clones cover roughly 3.1% of the sample.

Summary of the overall study and its limitations: Of the vaccine-specific clones found in convalescent patients, nearly all (304 of 307) were mono-reactive for SARS-CoV-2 spike instead of being cross-reactive with common cold coronaviruses. The study included relatively few convalescent patients and did not analyze early timepoints after natural infection. Among the post-vaccine SARS-CoV-2-reactive clones in convalescent patients, a median around 85% showed up only after vaccination, which suggests vaccine-specific priming. The median number of SARS-CoV-2-reactive clonotypes rose from 20 to 25 after infection to 38 after vaccination, but the change was not significant.

The sequence was collected from a human donor who had recovered from COVID-19. The rearrangement combines TRBV28 with TRBJ2-3; 9 bases in the junction line up with TRBD1. The material was CD4+ T cells from blood, cultured in vitro, obtained after SARS-CoV-2 vaccination. The CDR3 reads as follows: CASRRDRAPDTQYF. The nucleotide sequence reads as follows: TGTGCCAGCAGAAGGGACAGGGCCCCAGATACGCAGTATTTT.